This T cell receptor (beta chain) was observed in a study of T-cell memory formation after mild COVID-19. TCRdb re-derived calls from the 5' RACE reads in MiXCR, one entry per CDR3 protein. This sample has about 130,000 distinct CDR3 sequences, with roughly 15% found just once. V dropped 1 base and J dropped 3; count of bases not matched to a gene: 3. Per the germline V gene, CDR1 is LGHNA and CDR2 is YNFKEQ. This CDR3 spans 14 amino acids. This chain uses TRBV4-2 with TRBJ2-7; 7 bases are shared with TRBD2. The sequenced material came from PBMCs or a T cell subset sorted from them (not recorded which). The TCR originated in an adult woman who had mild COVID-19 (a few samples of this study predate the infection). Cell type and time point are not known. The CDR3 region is CASSQGSGGYEQYF. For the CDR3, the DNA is TGTGCCAGCAGCCAAGGATCGGGGGGCTACGAGCAGTACTTC.